This T cell receptor beta chain was sequenced in a study of response to subunit inactivated influenza vaccine. Each CDR3 protein gets one entry after TCRdb re-called the RT-PCR reads with MiXCR. The table includes 700,000 to 800,000 distinct CDR3 sequences, less than 20% detected once. The CDR3 length is 14 residues. Trimming stripped 5 bases from V and 7 bases from J, with 18 bases between. Germline CDR1 reads SQVTM; CDR2 reads ANQGSEA. The study, taken as a whole, reports: The authors suggested that every seasonal influenza vaccination recruits few new T cells.

In the case of this clonotype: What it binds is unknown.

This chain uses TRBV29-1 with TRBJ2-1; D is perhaps TRBD2 (5 bases). The source was PBMCs from blood, collected around 5 days after vaccination. The sequence came from a man between 45 and 60 years old who received an inactivated influenza vaccine. CDR3 loop: CSVSLGRPGNEQFF. The CDR3 bases are TGCAGCGTTTCCCTTGGGCGCCCGGGGAATGAGCAGTTCTTC.